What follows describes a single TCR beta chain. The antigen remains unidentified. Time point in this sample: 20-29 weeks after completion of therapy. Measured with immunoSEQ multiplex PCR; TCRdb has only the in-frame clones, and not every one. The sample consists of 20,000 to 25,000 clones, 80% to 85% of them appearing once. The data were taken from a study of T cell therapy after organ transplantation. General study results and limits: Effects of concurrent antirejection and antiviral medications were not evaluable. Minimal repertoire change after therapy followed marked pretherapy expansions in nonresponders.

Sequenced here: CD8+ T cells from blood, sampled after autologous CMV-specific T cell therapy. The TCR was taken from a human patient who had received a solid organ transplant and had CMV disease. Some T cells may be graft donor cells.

The CDR3 spells CARDEPGESYGYTF. The CDR3 region has the DNA TGTGCCAGAGACGAGCCGGGGGAGAGCTATGGCTACACCTTC. The chain recombines TRBV2 with TRBJ1-2; possible D gene TRBD1, 5 bases. Trimming pared 9 bases from V and 4 bases from J, leaving 18 bases between. This CDR3 is built from 14 residues. Germline V gene sequence: CDR1 SNHLY, CDR2 FYNNEI.